This TCR beta chain came from a study of T-cell memory formation after mild COVID-19. Whole-study results and caveats: Second-wave clones with a day 37 peak had unconfirmed SARS-CoV-2 specificity.

TCRdb called the 5' RACE reads again in MiXCR, with one record for every CDR3 protein. The table lists fewer than 140,000 distinct CDR3 sequences, over 15% of them singletons. Germline CDR1 and CDR2: SGHVS and FQNEAQ. V was cut by 5 bases and J by 3 bases, with 17 bases left in between. The CDR3 spans 16 residues. This clonotype was counted ten times or more. As yet, its antigen is unknown. Sequencing input: PBMCs or a T cell subset sorted from them (not recorded which). The chain combines TRBV7-8 with TRBJ2-1; TRBD2 is a possible D gene (5 bases). The clonotype comes from an adult woman who had mild COVID-19 (a few samples of this study predate the infection). Cell type and time point are not known. The CDR3 DNA sequence: TGTGCCAGCAGCCCAGGCGGGCCGTTGAACTACAATGAGCAGTTCTTC. It translates to CASSPGGPLNYNEQFF.